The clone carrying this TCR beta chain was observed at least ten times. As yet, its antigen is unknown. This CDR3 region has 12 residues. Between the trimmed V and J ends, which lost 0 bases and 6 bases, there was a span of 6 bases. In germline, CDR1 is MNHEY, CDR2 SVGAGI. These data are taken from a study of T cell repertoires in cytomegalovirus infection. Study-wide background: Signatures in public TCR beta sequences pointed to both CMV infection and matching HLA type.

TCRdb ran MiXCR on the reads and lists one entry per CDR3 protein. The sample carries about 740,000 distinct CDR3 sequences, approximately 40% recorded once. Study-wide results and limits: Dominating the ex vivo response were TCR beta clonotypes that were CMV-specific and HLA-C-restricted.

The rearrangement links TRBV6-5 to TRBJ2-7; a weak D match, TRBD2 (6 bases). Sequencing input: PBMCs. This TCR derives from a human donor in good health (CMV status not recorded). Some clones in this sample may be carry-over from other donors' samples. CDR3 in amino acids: CASSYSGGEQYF. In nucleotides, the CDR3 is TGTGCCAGCAGTTACTCGGGAGGCGAGCAGTACTTC.